What follows is one T cell receptor (beta chain) and its context. Antigen specificity is unknown. This CDR3 is 16 amino acids long. Per the germline V gene, CDR1 is SGHNT and CDR2 is YYREEE (reference sequence). V dropped 4 bases and J dropped 0 bases, with 14 bases sitting between them. The entry originates in a study of T cell responses to AZD1222 COVID-19 vaccine. General study findings and limits: Donors skewed white British and female; clonal diversity was possibly underestimated.

Using immunoSEQ multiplex PCR, the repertoire was profiled, and TCRdb retains in-frame clones only, with some absent. The sample includes over 110,000 clones, around 90% of them seen just once. The chain links TRBV5-4 to TRBJ2-1; D is possibly TRBD1 or TRBD2 (5 bases each). This sequence was found in an adult in good health. Sequenced here: peripheral blood, sampled on day 0 of AZD1222 vaccination. The CDR3 loop reads CASSLGGRNSYNEQFF. CDR3 nucleotides: TGTGCCAGCAGCCTTGGGGGACGGAACTCCTACAATGAGCAGTTCTTC.